The clone carrying this TCR beta chain was picked up many times. Its antigen is still unknown. Arm-PCR of CDR3 regions and iRepertoire HTBI primers were the basis on which TCR beta libraries were built. TCRdb reprocessed the multiplex PCR reads via MiXCR and lists one record per CDR3 protein. The sample carries 200,000 to 250,000 distinct CDR3 sequences, just over 20% recorded once. The time point was: newly diagnosed GD, antithyroid drugs for less than 3 months. PBMCs provided the RNA from which the TCR library was made. V gave up 5 bases and J gave up 4 bases; unmatched junction bases: 2. Per germline, CDR1 SGHNT and CDR2 YENEEA. The CDR3 consists of 14 residues. This sample stems from a study of regulatory T cells in long-lasting Graves disease. Whole-study context: Duration of antithyroid drug therapy among newly diagnosed Graves' patients was under 3 months. Study-level points and caveats: Persistent disease preferred TRBV28, TRBJ1-2 and TRBJ2-5. Possibly, accuracy suffered from the small sample size. TCR diversity was lower in persistent than newly diagnosed Graves' disease.

The chain is built from TRBV11-3 and TRBJ2-3; 11 bases fit TRBD2. The input for sequencing was peripheral blood mononuclear cells (PBMCs), taken at new diagnosis, from a patient treated with antithyroid drugs. This receptor was obtained from a female donor with Graves disease. CDR3 sequence: CASSLGLAADTQYF. CDR3 in DNA: TGTGCCAGCAGCCTGGGACTAGCGGCAGATACGCAGTATTTT.